Sequencing of this T cell receptor (beta chain) was carried out in a study of blood T cell repertoires in COVID-19. About the study: Samples taken during acute and convalescent COVID-19 were collected in the United States, Italy and Spain. From T cells, B-cell-depleted T cells, or PBMCs came the material, which was cDNA or gDNA.

V lost 5 bases and J 6 bases, leaving 16 bases between the germline ends. CDR1 SGHVS and CDR2 FNYEAQ come from the germline V gene. The CDR3 is 15 amino acids. As originally analysed: Reference gene primers were amplified, and this amplification served to estimate nucleated cell counts. Profiling relied on immunoSEQ multiplex PCR, and the TCRdb table lists in-frame clones only, not all of them. That table supplies the V and J calls and clone size; D and trimming were determined from the DNA. Altogether a few hundred thousand clones are present, 87% being singletons, with the ten largest covering roughly 3.1%. In this sample, this clone turned up once.

This sequence originates from a man between 18 and 29 years old with active or convalescent COVID-19. V gene TRBV7-6 combines with J gene TRBJ2-2; D may be TRBD1 (5 bases). Sequenced material: peripheral blood. The CDR3 region is CASSATADFAGELFF. In DNA form, the CDR3 reads TGTGCCAGCAGCGCGACAGCAGACTTTGCCGGGGAGCTGTTTTTT. Full variable domain (remainder filled in from reference TRBV7-6 and TRBJ2-2): GAGVSQSPRYKVTKRGQDVALRCDPISGHVSLYWYRQALGQGPEFLTYFNYEAQQDKSGLPNDRFSAERPEGSISTLTIQRTEQRDSAMYRCASSATADFAGELFFGEGSRLTVL.